This TCR beta chain derives from a study of T-cell reconstitution after alpha-beta-depleted transplantation in children. The authors prepared the TCRbeta library with unique molecular identifiers. MiXCR, applied by TCRdb to the PCR reads, yields one record per CDR3 protein. This table has around 230,000 distinct CDR3 sequences, around a sixth appearing once. This clonotype was recorded a few times. Its antigen is undetermined. The CDR3 is made up of 12 amino acids. V was clipped by 4 bases and J by 5 bases, with 12 bases between them. Germline CDR1 is DFQATT and CDR2 is SNEGSKA (reference sequence). Overall study results and limits: T-cell numbers and diversity one year post-transplant derived largely from freshly generated T cells. High day-60 TCRbeta diversity in some patients came from surviving recipient T cells and thymic progenitors. About two months after transplant, alpha-beta T cells reportedly came from several hundred expanded graft clones.

Material: PBMCs, mostly from graft donor cells, obtained 360 days after TCRalphabeta/CD19-depleted stem cell transplant. This chain joins TRBV20-1 and TRBJ2-7, with D possibly being TRBD1 (5 bases). The source of this sequence is a male patient between 2 and 15 years old who had a stem cell transplant for acute lymphoblastic leukemia, so the T cells may come from the graft donor. The DNA of the CDR3 is TGCAGTGCTATCAGGGTGTCCGACGAGCAGTACTTC. Residues: CSAIRVSDEQYF.